The 14 T cell receptor beta chains below all came from one sample that was sequenced in a study of T cell repertoires in ileal Crohn's disease. Profiling relied on immunoSEQ multiplex PCR, and the TCRdb table lists in-frame clones only, not all of them. Of about 7,400 clones in the sample, about four fifths are singletons; the top ten hold roughly 4.5%. The sequenced sample was ileal tissue. Receptor source: an adult with Crohn's disease.

The CDR3 loop is CASSGTGNSNQPQHF. The CDR3 DNA reads as TGTGCCAGCAGCGGGACAGGAAATAGCAATCAGCCCCAGCATTTT. The chain joins TRBV25-1 to TRBJ1-5, with TRBD1 matching 8 bases. The CDR3 covers 15 residues. Germline CDR1 and CDR2: MGHDK and SYGVNS. V shed 6 bases, J shed 0 bases, and the junction held 4 bases outside the gene matches.

CDR3 in amino acids: CASSLTTSGLQFF. The CDR3 DNA reads TGTGCCAGCTCACTTACGACTAGCGGGCTCCAGTTCTTC. This sequence joins TRBV18 and TRBJ2-1, with 10 bases lining up with TRBD2. The junction had 7 bases not matched to a gene; V was cut back by 4 bases and J by 13 bases. This CDR3 region has 13 residues. The germline CDR1 and CDR2 sequences are KGHSH and LQKENI.

The gene calls are TRBV30 and TRBJ1-5; weak D call: TRBD1 (6 bases). Trimming left V 2 bases short and J 0 bases short, with 11 bases between. The CDR3 is 15 residues long. CDR1 and CDR2 (germline): GTSNPN, SVGIG (reference sequence). The CDR3 DNA is TGTGCCTGGAGTTCCGGGACAAGTAGCAATCAGCCCCAGCATTTT. Its protein product is CAWSSGTSSNQPQHF.

The chain carries TRBV28 and TRBJ1-4, with a possible D match to TRBD1 (5 bases). Trimming pared 6 bases from V and 1 base from J, leaving 12 bases between. This CDR3 is built from 15 residues. CDR1 is MDHEN, CDR2 SYDVKM, per germline. The CDR3 is CASSPGGETNEKLFF. The CDR3 DNA follows: TGTGCCAGCAGCCCGGGGGGGGAAACTAATGAAAAACTGTTTTTT.

The chain carries TRBV10-1 and TRBJ2-3; TRBD2 matches at 9 bases. V lost 0 bases to trimming and J lost 5 bases; unmatched junction nucleotides: 3. The CDR3 has 15 amino acids. Germline lookup yields CDR1 WNHNN and CDR2 SYGVQD (reference sequence). This CDR3 is CASSESSGSGDTQYF. CDR3 DNA: TGCGCCAGCAGTGAGTCTAGCGGGAGTGGAGATACGCAGTATTTT.

This clone was found a few times. V is TRBV19 and J is TRBJ1-5; perhaps TRBD1 as D (6 bases). The CDR3 is made up of 14 amino acids. Germline CDR1 and CDR2: LNHDA and SQIVND (reference sequence). V shed 5 bases and J shed 3 bases, with 11 bases lying between them. The CDR3 DNA is TGTGCCAGTAGTGTCGGACAGTTCAATCAGCCCCAGCATTTT. It yields the protein CASSVGQFNQPQHF.

The chain uses TRBV6-8 and TRBJ2-7, with D perhaps TRBD1 (5 bases). Germline lookup yields CDR1 MNHGY and CDR2 SAAAGT. V was pared by 0 bases and J by 6 bases, with 21 bases between. The CDR3 contains 17 residues. The DNA of the CDR3 is TGTGCCAGCAGTTACTCGAAGGCGGAAGGCAGGGTGGGCGAGCAGTACTTC. Translation gives CASSYSKAEGRVGEQYF.

This clone came up a few times. The CDR3 is CASSLSGANTGELFF. The CDR3 region has the DNA TGTGCCAGCAGTTTAAGCGGGGCGAACACCGGGGAGCTGTTTTTT. The chain uses TRBV6-4 and TRBJ2-2, with TRBD2 matching 7 bases. The junction had 3 bases not matched to a gene; V was cut back by 5 bases and J by 0 bases. The CDR3 covers 15 residues. CDR1 and CDR2 (germline): MRHNA, SNTAGT.

The V and J genes are TRBV6-5 and TRBJ2-7; TRBD2 agrees at 9 bases. This CDR3 is built from 15 residues. V gave up 4 bases and J gave up 3 bases; unmatched junction bases: 7. CDR1 and CDR2 from the germline V gene are MNHEY and SVGAGI. CDR3 protein: CASSSLSGRSYEQYF. Written as DNA, the CDR3 is TGTGCCAGCAGTTCCCTTAGCGGGAGAAGCTACGAGCAGTACTTC.

This chain uses TRBV5-1 with TRBJ2-5; 8 bases are shared with TRBD2. Germline assignment: CDR1 SGHRS and CDR2 YFSETQ. After removal of 0 bases from V and 5 bases from J, the junction contained 9 bases not matched to a gene. The CDR3 runs 16 residues. CDR3 bases: TGCGCCAGCAGCTTGGCCCCAGCGGGAGTGAGGGAGACCCAGTACTTC. Its protein is CASSLAPAGVRETQYF.

The chain joins TRBV2 to TRBJ1-4, with 9 bases identical to TRBD1. Germline trimming cut 5 bases from V and 3 bases from J; bases unmatched to any gene: 4. CDR3 length: 15 residues. Germline lookup yields CDR1 SNHLY and CDR2 FYNNEI. CDR3 nucleotides: TGTGCCAGCAGTACAGGGGGCCTAGCTAATGAAAAACTGTTTTTT. Translated, it gives CASSTGGLANEKLFF.

The count of this clone is one. This chain links TRBV6-1 with TRBJ2-2, with D maybe TRBD1 (5 bases). The V end was cut by 7 bases, the J end by 4 bases, with 16 bases between. This CDR3 has 15 residues. Germline V gene sequence: CDR1 MNHNS, CDR2 SASEGT. The CDR3 sequence: CASKVRQRITGELFF. In DNA form, the CDR3 reads TGTGCCAGCAAAGTCCGACAGAGGATCACCGGGGAGCTGTTTTTT.

The chain joins TRBV7-9 to TRBJ2-5; TRBD2 might be the D (6 bases). V dropped 3 bases and J dropped 10 bases, with 9 bases sitting between them. CDR3 length equals 11 residues. The germline gives CDR1 SEHNR, CDR2 FQNEAQ (reference sequence). For the CDR3, the DNA is TGTGCCAGCAGCTTGGGCGGGATCCAGTACTTC. Translating gives CASSLGGIQYF.

The chain recombines TRBV5-8 with TRBJ1-1, with TRBD1 matching over 8 bases. CDR1 is SGHTS and CDR2 is YDEGEE in the germline V gene. The CDR3 runs 12 residues. J was trimmed by 10 bases and V by 4 bases; bases with no gene match: 6. The chain's CDR3 is CASSGQGASAFF. The DNA of the CDR3 is TGTGCCAGCAGCGGTCAGGGGGCGTCAGCTTTCTTT.